This passage covers 20 T cell receptor beta chains from one sample sequenced in a study of blood T cell repertoires in COVID-19. Sequencing was performed with immunoSEQ multiplex PCR; in TCRdb, only in-frame clones are kept and a portion is missing. Altogether 70,000 to 75,000 clones are present, 88% being singletons, with the ten largest covering 4% to 5.5%. Sequenced sample: peripheral blood. These receptor sequences come from a human donor in a cohort sampled during active COVID-19.

V and J are TRBV19 and TRBJ2-1, with D possibly TRBD2 on 6 matching bases. The ends were cut back, 5 bases at V and 8 bases at J, with 13 bases in the middle. The germline V gene has CDR1 LNHDA and CDR2 SQIVND (reference sequence). This CDR3 has 13 residues. Here the CDR3 DNA reads TGTGCCAGTAGTGACATTGAGCGGGATGAGCAGTTCTTC. Its translation is CASSDIERDEQFF.

This clone came up a few times. The chain employs TRBV9 and TRBJ1-3, with TRBD1 identical over 7 bases. V lost 0 bases to trimming and J lost 3 bases; unmatched junction nucleotides: 9. Per the germline V gene, CDR1 is SGDLS and CDR2 is YYNGEE. CDR3 size: 17 residues. CDR3 in amino acids: CASSVEAGGSSGNTIYF. The CDR3, as DNA: TGTGCCAGCAGCGTAGAGGCAGGGGGTTCGAGTGGAAACACCATATATTTT.

J is TRBJ2-5 and V is TRBV7-2, with D perhaps TRBD2 (6 bases). CDR1 and CDR2 (germline): SGHTA, FQGNSA. V was shortened by 0 bases and J by 4 bases, with 12 bases between the two germline ends. This CDR3 has 15 amino acids. The CDR3 here is CASSLAQGGRETQYF. CDR3 DNA sequence: TGTGCCAGCAGCTTAGCGCAGGGAGGCAGAGAGACCCAGTACTTC.

The CDR3 DNA reads as TGTGCCAGCAGCCAGGCGGGGGGGGACGAGCAGTACTTC. Amino acid sequence: CASSQAGGDEQYF. The V call is TRBV3-1 (or the pseudogene TRBV3-2), the J call TRBJ2-7, with 9 bases fitting TRBD2. Germline CDR1 is LGHDT and CDR2 is YNNKEL (reference sequence). V trimming: 3 bases; J trimming: 5 bases; junction bases outside the gene matches: 2. This CDR3 is 13 amino acids long.

This clone was found once. The chain has TRBV2 and TRBJ2-2, with D maybe TRBD1 (5 bases). The CDR3 extends over 16 amino acids. The germline V gene has CDR1 SNHLY and CDR2 FYNNEI. V shed 0 bases and J shed 3 bases, with 11 bases lying between them. For the CDR3, the DNA is TGTGCCAGCAGTGAAGCCCTAGGGGTAGACACCGGGGAGCTGTTTTTT. It encodes CASSEALGVDTGELFF.

CDR3 bases: TGTGCCTGGAGTTTACGGGAGGGCACTGAAGCTTTCTTT. Translation gives CAWSLREGTEAFF. The chain joins TRBV30 to TRBJ1-1, with D hard to call. With 2 bases removed from V and 4 bases from J, the gap between germline ends came to 11 bases. CDR3 length equals 13 residues. Germline V gene data show CDR1 as GTSNPN and CDR2 as SVGIG (reference sequence).

The sample holds one count of this clone. The chain is built from TRBV3-1 (or the pseudogene TRBV3-2) and TRBJ1-1; no reliable D call. The CDR3 spans 13 residues. V lost 1 base, J lost 4 bases, and 7 bases lay in between. Germline loops: CDR1 LGHDT, CDR2 YNNKEL (reference sequence). In DNA, the CDR3 is TGTGCCAGCAGCCAAGTGGAGAGCACTGAAGCTTTCTTT. Its protein product is CASSQVESTEAFF.

J is TRBJ2-5 and V is TRBV14; D may be TRBD1 (6 bases). CDR1 and CDR2 (germline): SGHDN, FVKESK. The CDR3 runs 15 residues. Trimming removed 3 bases from V and 4 bases from J, with 15 bases in between. The CDR3 nucleotides read TGTGCCAGCAGCCACCCCTTGGGCAGGGGAGAGACCCAGTACTTC. Protein sequence: CASSHPLGRGETQYF.

This clone was detected only a few times. The CDR3 DNA sequence: TGTGCCAGCAGTTTTAATTGGGGGGGCGGCCAGCATTTT. Translating gives CASSFNWGGGQHF. The V gene is TRBV12-3 or TRBV12-4, the J gene TRBJ1-5, with D perhaps matching TRBD1 (6 bases). Trimming stripped 3 bases from V and 12 bases from J, with 15 bases between. CDR3 size: 13 residues.

This clone appeared a few times. The rearrangement links TRBV11-3 to TRBJ2-7; 10 positions match TRBD1. This CDR3 is built from 15 residues. V lost 1 base, J lost 5 bases, and 5 bases stayed unmatched. Germline V lookup: CDR1 SGHNT, CDR2 YENEEA. The CDR3 region is CASSLGRTGGDEQYF. CDR3 coding DNA: TGTGCCAGCAGCTTAGGCCGGACAGGGGGAGACGAGCAGTACTTC.

The chain is built from TRBV4-2 and TRBJ2-7; 11 bases map to TRBD2. CDR3 length: 15 residues. V dropped 1 base and J dropped 3; count of bases not matched to a gene: 2. In germline, CDR1 is LGHNA, CDR2 YNFKEQ. This CDR3 is CASSQAGTSGYEQYF. The CDR3 nucleotides are TGTGCCAGCAGCCAAGCCGGGACTAGCGGCTACGAGCAGTACTTC.

The chain recombines TRBV5-1 with TRBJ2-1, with TRBD2 matching 7 bases. The germline V gene has CDR1 SGHRS and CDR2 YFSETQ. The CDR3 loop spans 14 amino acids. The trim removed 4 bases at V and 7 bases at J, leaving 8 bases unmatched. The CDR3 nucleotides read TGCGCCAGCAGCGAAGCGGGAAGGTGGAATGAGCAGTTCTTC. It yields the protein CASSEAGRWNEQFF. The full variable domain, completed using reference TRBV5-1 and TRBJ2-1, is KAGVTQTPRYLIKTRGQQVTLSCSPISGHRSVSWYQQTPGQGLQFLFEYFSETQRNKGNFPGRFSGRQFSNSRSEMNVSTLELGDSALYLCASSEAGRWNEQFFGPGTRLTVL.

The chain joins TRBV19 to TRBJ2-7; 12 bases fit TRBD1. The CDR3 runs to 15 residues. Germline loops: CDR1 LNHDA, CDR2 SQIVND (reference sequence). V trimming: 6 bases; J trimming: 2 bases; junction bases outside the gene matches: 5. The CDR3 sequence: CASSSGTGGTYEQYF. The CDR3 DNA follows: TGTGCCAGTAGCTCCGGGACAGGGGGCACCTACGAGCAGTACTTC.

CDR3 in amino acids: CSASTDRGRGRAEAFF. The CDR3 region has the DNA TGCAGTGCTAGTACGGATAGGGGCAGGGGGAGAGCTGAAGCTTTCTTT. The gene calls are TRBV20-1 and TRBJ1-1, with 7 bases matching TRBD1. The CDR3 consists of 16 residues. V dropped 3 bases and J dropped 6; count of bases not matched to a gene: 16. Germline V CDR1 and CDR2: DFQATT, SNEGSKA (reference sequence).

This clone was found once. The rearrangement links TRBV3-1 (or the pseudogene TRBV3-2) to TRBJ1-1, with 8 bases fitting TRBD1. In germline, CDR1 is LGHDT, CDR2 YNNKEL (reference sequence). The V and J ends lost 3 bases and 5 bases, in that order; junction bases with no gene match: 5. The CDR3 runs to 14 residues. Here the CDR3 reads CASSQRTGYTEAFF. DNA of the CDR3: TGTGCCAGCAGCCAGAGGACAGGGTATACTGAAGCTTTCTTT.

The rearrangement links TRBV11-2 to TRBJ1-6, with D perhaps TRBD1 (5 bases). The V end was cut by 3 bases, the J end by 8 bases, with 8 bases between. Per the germline V gene, CDR1 is SGHAT and CDR2 is FQNNGV. This CDR3 is 13 amino acids long. CDR3 DNA: TGTGCCAGCAGCTTGTGGGGGGATTCACCCCTCCACTTT. This translates into CASSLWGDSPLHF. Combining the CDR3 with reference TRBV11-2 and TRBJ1-6 gives the whole variable domain EAGVAQSPRYKIIEKRQSVAFWCNPISGHATLYWYQQILGQGPKLLIQFQNNGVVDDSQLPKDRFSAERLKGVDSTLKIQPAKLEDSAVYLCASSLWGDSPLHFGNGTRLTVT.

The chain couples TRBV28 to TRBJ2-4; tentatively, D is TRBD2 (6 bases). CDR3 size: 15 residues. CDR1 and CDR2 from the germline V gene are MDHEN and SYDVKM. V lost 4 bases and J lost 8, with 18 bases in between. CDR3: CASSSTGERGDIQYF. CDR3 in DNA: TGTGCCAGCAGTTCGACGGGGGAGCGCGGTGACATTCAGTACTTC. The whole variable domain, remainder taken from reference TRBV28 and TRBJ2-4, is DVKVTQSSRYLVKRTGEKVFLECVQDMDHENMFWYRQDPGLGLRLIYFSYDVKMKEKGDIPEGYSVSREKKERFSLILESASTNQTSMYLCASSSTGERGDIQYFGAGTRLSVL.

This clone was seen a single time. The V call is TRBV10-2, the J call TRBJ1-4; 10 bases align to TRBD1. CDR1 WSHSY and CDR2 SAAADI come from the germline V gene. The CDR3 consists of 14 residues. The J segment lost 8 bases and the V segment lost 3 bases, leaving 3 bases of the junction unmatched. CDR3 protein: CASSDGTGDEKLFF. The CDR3 bases are TGCGCCAGCAGTGACGGGACAGGGGACGAAAAACTGTTTTTT.

The rearrangement uses TRBV11-2 and TRBJ1-4; a possible D gene is TRBD1 (6 bases). This CDR3 is built from 14 residues. Trimming left V 1 base short and J 8 bases short, with 11 bases between. Germline-derived CDR1 and CDR2 are SGHAT and FQNNGV. CDR3 region: CASSLGQEREKLFF. CDR3 coding DNA: TGTGCCAGCAGCTTAGGACAGGAACGGGAAAAACTGTTTTTT.

J is TRBJ2-2 and V is TRBV28, with D possibly TRBD1 on 6 matching bases. The CDR3 consists of 12 residues. Germline V lookup: CDR1 MDHEN, CDR2 SYDVKM. Trimming removed 9 bases from V and 7 bases from J, with 12 bases in between. The DNA for the CDR3 is TGTGCCAGTCAGGGGAGCAACGGGGAGCTGTTTTTT. It is translated as CASQGSNGELFF.